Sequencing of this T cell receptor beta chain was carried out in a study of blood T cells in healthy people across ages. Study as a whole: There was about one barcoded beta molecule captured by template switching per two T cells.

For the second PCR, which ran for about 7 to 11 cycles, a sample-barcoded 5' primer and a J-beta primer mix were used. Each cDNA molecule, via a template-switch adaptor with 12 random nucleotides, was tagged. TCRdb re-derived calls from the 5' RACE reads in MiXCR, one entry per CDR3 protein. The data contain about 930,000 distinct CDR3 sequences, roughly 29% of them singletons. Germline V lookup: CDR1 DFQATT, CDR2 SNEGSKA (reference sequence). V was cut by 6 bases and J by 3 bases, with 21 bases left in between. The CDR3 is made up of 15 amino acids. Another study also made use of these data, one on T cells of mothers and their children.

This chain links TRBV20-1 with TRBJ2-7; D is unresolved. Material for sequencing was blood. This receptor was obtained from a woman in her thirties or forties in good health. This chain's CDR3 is CSATSILQSSYEQYF. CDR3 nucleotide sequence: TGCAGTGCCACCTCAATACTACAGAGCAGCTACGAGCAGTACTTC.